This TCR beta chain comes out of a study of response to subunit inactivated influenza vaccine. Points from the study as a whole: The authors proposed limited new T cell recruitment per seasonal influenza vaccination.

This clonotype was seen many times. Its antigen is currently unknown. TCRdb redid the calling of the RT-PCR reads with MiXCR, one entry per CDR3 protein. The sample gives roughly 790,000 distinct CDR3 sequences, roughly 20% of which show up once; roughly a tenth is in the top ten. From germline, CDR1 is MNHEY and CDR2 SMNVEV (reference sequence). The CDR3 runs 11 residues. V was trimmed by 5 bases and J by 6 bases, leaving 5 bases between them. This chain links TRBV27 with TRBJ2-1, with unresolved D. Sequencing was performed on PBMCs from blood, taken about 5 days after vaccination. This clonotype originated in a man aged 45-60 years who received an inactivated influenza vaccine. DNA of the CDR3: TGTGCCAGCAGTCGCCTCAATGAGCAGTTCTTC. Amino acids: CASSRLNEQFF.